This TCR beta chain came from a study of blood T cell repertoires in COVID-19. Study-level information: Sample material is recorded as cDNA or gDNA derived from T cells, B-cell-depleted T cells, or PBMCs.

Libraries were prepared by immunoSEQ multiplex PCR; TCRdb keeps only in-frame clonotypes and omits some of them. The sample lists about 250,000 clones; about 88% were seen once. Germline-derived CDR1 and CDR2 are MDHEN and SYDVKM. The V and J ends lost 4 bases and 2 bases respectively, with 17 bases between them. This CDR3 is 16 amino acids long. The TCR comes from a woman in her fifties or sixties who had been exposed to COVID-19. Sample: PBMCs or T cells enriched from blood (not recorded which). The gene calls are TRBV28 and TRBJ1-2; a possible D gene is TRBD1 (5 bases). CDR3 DNA sequence: TGTGCCAGCAGTTCTAGCCTGGGGGGGGTAAACTATGGCTACACCTTC. Encoded protein: CASSSSLGGVNYGYTF.